The present entry profiles one TCR beta chain with its context. Its target is not known. The CDR3 is made up of 17 amino acids. Germline CDR1 reads SEHNR; CDR2 reads FQNEAQ (reference sequence). Trimming at V came to 1 base and at J to 1 base, leaving 8 bases not matched to a gene. The data belong to a study of T-cell memory formation after mild COVID-19. Overall study context: Among the donors, TCR clusters were largely specific to each donor.

TCR alpha and TCR beta cDNA libraries carrying sample barcodes and UMIs were produced by 5'RACE using constant-segment primers. TCRdb analysed the 5' RACE reads with MiXCR anew, one entry per CDR3 protein. The profile shows about 100,000 distinct CDR3 sequences, about an eighth of them singletons. General study results and limits: In pre-infection memory, a portion of responding clones appeared, which suggested that cross-reactive memory joined. Shrinking CD4+ clones were chiefly CM and EM; CD8+ ones were chiefly EMRA.

The TCR was taken from a man younger than 35 who had mild COVID-19 (a few samples of this study predate the infection). Cell type and time point are not known. The genes are TRBV7-9 and TRBJ1-1, with 8 bases identical to TRBD1. The material sequenced was PBMCs or a T cell subset sorted from them (not recorded which). CDR3 in amino acids: CASSLVGTGWRNTEAFF. The CDR3 DNA sequence: TGTGCCAGCAGCTTAGTCGGGACAGGTTGGAGGAACACTGAAGCTTTCTTT.